The clone carrying this T cell receptor beta chain appeared a single time. The CDR3 runs to 15 residues. Looked up from germline, CDR1 is MNHEY and CDR2 is SVGAGI. V gave up 6 bases and J gave up 6 bases; unmatched junction bases: 9. The data originate from a study of chemoradiotherapy in HPV16-positive cancers. Sequencing used immunoSEQ multiplex PCR; TCRdb keeps in-frame clones, though not all of them. The data show some 70,000 clones, roughly 90% seen once. The sample in question was blood, obtained from a patient who underwent chemoradiotherapy. V is TRBV6-5 and J is TRBJ1-5; 9 bases line up with TRBD1. The sequence derives from a human donor with HPV-associated anogenital cancer. CDR3 in amino acids: CASSLGQGGTQPQHF. The CDR3 DNA follows: TGTGCCAGCAGCCTGGGACAGGGAGGAACTCAGCCCCAGCATTTT.